The rows below give T cell receptor beta chains drawn from one sample of a study of cytomegalovirus exposure and HLA in healthy donors. Method: immunoSEQ multiplex PCR; TCRdb's copy keeps in-frame clones and lacks some. The sample includes more than 150,000 clones, 76% of them seen just once. What was sequenced was PBMCs. These receptors all stem from a woman aged 25 to 45 in good health and CMV-seropositive. CDR3s include the opening cysteine and the closing phenylalanine or tryptophan. Each record gives: clone size, CDR3 length, J gene, V gene, D gene, CDR3 DNA, CDR3 protein. A D gene is named only where the DNA matches it firmly. Not every row has a clone size; where given, it reads once, few, many or a size class.

size: NA; length: 14; J: TRBJ2-7; V: TRBV7-2; D: NA; DNA: TGTGCCACCCATCGACAGGGAGGAACCTACGAGCAGTACTTC; CDR3: CATHRQGGTYEQYF
size: once; length: 14; J: TRBJ1-2; V: TRBV7-9; D: NA; DNA: TGTGCCAGCACCCATAGCCTTCTCTCCTATGGCTACACCTTC; CDR3: CASTHSLLSYGYTF
size: NA; length: 14; J: TRBJ2-7; V: TRBV5-6; D: NA; DNA: TGTGCCAGCAGCTTGGGAGTTAGCCTCTACGAGCAGTACTTC; CDR3: CASSLGVSLYEQYF
size: few; length: 13; J: TRBJ2-5; V: TRBV7-9; D: TRBD2; DNA: TGTGCCAGCAGCTTCGGGGGGGAAGAGACCCAGTACTTC; CDR3: CASSFGGEETQYF
size: once; length: 13; J: TRBJ2-2; V: TRBV29-1; D: NA; DNA: TGCAGCGTCCTAGCGCGGGGTTCCGGGGAGCTGTTTTTT; CDR3: CSVLARGSGELFF
size: NA; length: 15; J: TRBJ2-1; V: TRBV18; D: NA; DNA: TGTGCCAGCTCACCAAGCATACAGGACTACAATGAGCAGTTCTTC; CDR3: CASSPSIQDYNEQFF
size: NA; length: 14; J: TRBJ2-1; V: TRBV27; D: TRBD2; DNA: TGTGCCAGCAGTCTTCTAGCGGGAAACAATGAGCAGTTCTTC; CDR3: CASSLLAGNNEQFF
size: once; length: 12; J: TRBJ1-1; V: TRBV7-9; D: NA; DNA: TGTGCCAGCAGCCGTTGGAGCACTGAAGCTTTCTTT; CDR3: CASSRWSTEAFF
size: NA; length: 16; J: TRBJ1-2; V: TRBV9; D: NA; DNA: TGTGCCAGCAGCGTAGCTCGTTGGGGCAGGGCGCCTAGCTACACCTTC; CDR3: CASSVARWGRAPSYTF
size: NA; length: 15; J: TRBJ2-1; V: TRBV9; D: TRBD2; DNA: TGTGCCAGCAGCGTAGCCAGCGGGGGGTCCAATGAGCAGTTCTTC; CDR3: CASSVASGGSNEQFF
size: NA; length: 16; J: TRBJ2-5; V: TRBV4-1; D: TRBD1; DNA: TGCGCCAGCAGCCCCGACCGACAGGGTGGCCAAGAGACCCAGTACTTC; CDR3: CASSPDRQGGQETQYF
size: NA; length: 12; J: TRBJ1-1; V: TRBV5-1; D: TRBD1; DNA: TGCGCCAGCAGCTCCCCGGACAGGGAAGCTTTCTTT; CDR3: CASSSPDREAFF
size: NA; length: 16; J: TRBJ2-7; V: TRBV11-3; D: TRBD1; DNA: TGTGCCAGCAGCCCCGGACCGGGACAGAGTGTCTACGAGCAGTACTTC; CDR3: CASSPGPGQSVYEQYF
size: NA; length: 13; J: TRBJ2-5; V: TRBV5-1; D: NA; DNA: TGCGCCAGCAGCCAGGGGGCGGGGAGGGCCCAGTACTTC; CDR3: CASSQGAGRAQYF
size: NA; length: 15; J: TRBJ1-4; V: TRBV6-1; D: NA; DNA: TGTGCCAGCAGTGAAGCGCGGGGGGGAGTAGAAAAACTGTTTTTT; CDR3: CASSEARGGVEKLFF
size: NA; length: 14; J: TRBJ2-7; V: TRBV18; D: TRBD1; DNA: TGTGCCAGCTCACCTATACAGGGGTCCTACGAGCAGTACTTC; CDR3: CASSPIQGSYEQYF
size: NA; length: 15; J: TRBJ1-1; V: TRBV7-2; D: NA; DNA: TGTGCCAGCAGCTTAGAGCCGGTCGGGTCGGCTGAAGCTTTCTTT; CDR3: CASSLEPVGSAEAFF
size: NA; length: 14; J: TRBJ1-2; V: TRBV7-2; D: NA; DNA: TGTGCCAGCAGCTTAGGTCGGGGTAACTATGGCTACACCTTC; CDR3: CASSLGRGNYGYTF
size: NA; length: 16; J: TRBJ2-5; V: TRBV6-1; D: TRBD2; DNA: TGTGCCAGCAGTGAAGTACCAGCGGGGGGTCGCGGGACCCAGTACTTC; CDR3: CASSEVPAGGRGTQYF
size: NA; length: 17; J: TRBJ2-3; V: TRBV28; D: TRBD2; DNA: TGTGCCAGCAGTTTAAGGAGGGCTAGCGGGGCCACAGATACGCAGTATTTT; CDR3: CASSLRRASGATDTQYF
size: NA; length: 16; J: TRBJ2-5; V: TRBV7-2; D: TRBD1; DNA: TGTGCCAGCAGCCTCGATGGGACAGGGGGCCGGGAGACCCAGTACTTC; CDR3: CASSLDGTGGRETQYF
size: NA; length: 15; J: TRBJ1-5; V: TRBV7-8; D: TRBD1; DNA: TGTGCCAGCAGCTCGCTTGGACAGGGTGGTCAGCCCCAGCATTTT; CDR3: CASSSLGQGGQPQHF
size: few; length: 13; J: TRBJ2-2; V: TRBV5-1; D: NA; DNA: TGCGCCAGCACCGGGACAAACGCCGGGGAGCTGTTTTTT; CDR3: CASTGTNAGELFF
size: few; length: 12; J: TRBJ2-7; V: TRBV6-6; D: NA; DNA: TGTGCCAGCAGTTACTCCCTCTACGAGCAGTACTTC; CDR3: CASSYSLYEQYF
size: NA; length: 14; J: TRBJ2-7; V: TRBV7-8; D: TRBD1; DNA: TGTGCCAGCAGAGAGTCAGGGGGTCGGAACGAGCAGTACTTC; CDR3: CASRESGGRNEQYF
size: NA; length: 17; J: TRBJ1-6; V: TRBV5-6; D: NA; DNA: TGTGCCAGCAGCTTCCCGACCACCGGGTATTATAATTCACCCCTCCACTTT; CDR3: CASSFPTTGYYNSPLHF
size: NA; length: 16; J: TRBJ2-3; V: TRBV6-6; D: TRBD1; DNA: TGTGCCAGCAGTAGTGACAGGGGCCCCAGCACAGATACGCAGTATTTT; CDR3: CASSSDRGPSTDTQYF
size: NA; length: 16; J: TRBJ2-2; V: TRBV10-3; D: TRBD1; DNA: TGCGCGACCGGACAGGGCACCCCTTCGAGCACCGGGGAGCTGTTTTTT; CDR3: CATGQGTPSSTGELFF
size: NA; length: 16; J: TRBJ1-6; V: TRBV27; D: NA; DNA: TGTGCCAGCAGTTTATTTAGGGGCAGTTTCGGGTCACCCCTCCACTTT; CDR3: CASSLFRGSFGSPLHF
size: NA; length: 12; J: TRBJ2-1; V: TRBV19; D: TRBD1; DNA: TGTGCCAGTACGACAGGGTTAAATGAGCAGTTCTTC; CDR3: CASTTGLNEQFF
size: NA; length: 13; J: TRBJ1-2; V: TRBV7-9; D: NA; DNA: TGTGCCAGCAGCTTAATCGGCTCGACGGGGTACACCTTC; CDR3: CASSLIGSTGYTF
size: NA; length: 14; J: TRBJ2-7; V: TRBV4-3; D: TRBD1; DNA: TGCGCCAGCAGCCCCCGACAGGGGGCCTACGAGCAGTACTTC; CDR3: CASSPRQGAYEQYF
size: NA; length: 15; J: TRBJ2-2; V: TRBV6-5; D: TRBD1; DNA: TGTGCCAGCAGAACCGGGACAGTTGACACCGGGGAGCTGTTTTTT; CDR3: CASRTGTVDTGELFF
size: NA; length: 15; J: TRBJ2-5; V: TRBV15; D: TRBD2; DNA: TGTGCCACCAGGTCTCGGGGGGGGGCCGCTCTGGCCCAGTACTTC; CDR3: CATRSRGGAALAQYF
size: NA; length: 14; J: TRBJ1-1; V: TRBV28; D: NA; DNA: TGTGCCAGCAGTATCGGACAGCAGAACACTGAAGCTTTCTTT; CDR3: CASSIGQQNTEAFF